The TCR beta chain described here comes from a study of shared clonotypes between healthy human individuals. Profiled with immunoSEQ multiplex PCR; TCRdb holds only in-frame clones, not every one. The sample has 85,000 to 100,000 clones, less than 80% seen once. The CDR3 totals 16 residues. J lost 2 bases, V lost 6 bases, and 13 bases had no gene match. Germline-derived CDR1 and CDR2 are MGHDK and SYGVNS. The specimen sequenced was memory CD8+ T cells sorted from blood. Subset: CD45RO+ cells pooled with CCR7-negative TemRA cells. The rearrangement joins TRBV25-1 to TRBJ2-7, with TRBD1 identical over 7 bases. The sequence derives from a man aged 25-40 years in good health. CDR3 sequence (DNA): TGTGCCAGCAGGGGGATGGGACAGAGAAATGCCTACGAGCAGTACTTC. It translates to CASRGMGQRNAYEQYF.